This entry describes one T cell receptor (beta chain). The antigen remains undetermined. This sample stems from a study of cytomegalovirus exposure and HLA in healthy donors. Regarding the study as a whole: HLA-A and HLA-B allele assignments for most subjects were reportedly predicted accurately using TCR beta sequences.

J lost 1 base, V lost 6 bases, and 7 bases had no gene match. The CDR3 extends over 15 amino acids. The germline V gene has CDR1 MNHNS and CDR2 SASEGT. PCR involved 60 Vbeta and 13 Jbeta primers. Measured with immunoSEQ multiplex PCR; TCRdb has only the in-frame clones, and not every one. Its clone listing holds more than 95,000 clones. The chain is built from TRBV6-1 and TRBJ1-1; TRBD1 agrees at 8 bases. The receptor was derived from a man under 40 in good health and CMV-seronegative. The specimen was PBMCs. CDR3 in amino acids: CASRSTGVANTEAFF. The DNA for the CDR3 is TGTGCCAGCAGGTCGACAGGGGTCGCGAACACTGAAGCTTTCTTT.